These 31 T cell receptor beta chains came from one sample sequenced in a study of human T cells and chemical hapten exposure. As for time point: patch test 1, 2 weeks after DPC sensitization. Treatment defined: therapeutic diphenylcyclopropenone sensitization with weekly scalp DPC. A single record per CDR3 protein comes from TCRdb applying MiXCR to the RACE reads. The repertoire consists of around 120,000 distinct CDR3 sequences, with approximately 14% occurring once and the leading ten covering about 0.9%. The sample here was whole blood, taken in connection with sensitization to the hapten diphenylcyclopropenone (DPC). The receptors here all came from a man aged 18 to 30 with alopecia areata. Some clones in this sample may be carry-over from other donors' samples.

The J gene is TRBJ2-2, the V gene TRBV12-3 or TRBV12-4, with D possibly called TRBD1 or TRBD2 (5 bases each). V was shortened by 5 bases and J by 1 base, with 11 bases between the two germline ends. The CDR3 has 15 residues. In DNA form, the CDR3 reads TGTGCCAGCAGTCACGGGACCGAGAACACCGGGGAGCTGTTTTTT. This gives the protein CASSHGTENTGELFF.

V and J are TRBV12-3 or TRBV12-4 and TRBJ2-2; TRBD2 aligns across 8 bases. The V gene end was trimmed by 6 bases and the J gene end by 6 bases; junction bases not matched to a gene: 6. There are 14 residues in the CDR3. The CDR3 region is CASRTSVVAGELFF. The CDR3 nucleotides are TGTGCCAGCAGGACTAGCGTTGTGGCCGGGGAGCTGTTTTTT.

The V call is TRBV7-2, the J call TRBJ1-1, with D possibly TRBD1 on 5 matching bases. Germline V gene data show CDR1 as SGHTA and CDR2 as FQGNSA. V lost 6 bases, J lost 1 base, and 9 bases lay in between. The CDR3 runs 13 residues. The CDR3 region has the DNA TGTGCCAGCAGGTTCACAGGGAACACTGAAGCTTTCTTT. Translated: CASRFTGNTEAFF. Full variable domain (remainder filled in from reference TRBV7-2 and TRBJ1-1): GAGVSQSPSNKVTEKGKDVELRCDPISGHTALYWYRQSLGQGLEFLIYFQGNSAPDKSGLPSDRFSAERTGGSVSTLTIQRTQQEDSAVYLCASRFTGNTEAFFGQGTRLTVV.

This clonotype was counted between two and nine times. This chain joins TRBV29-1 and TRBJ2-1; D unresolved. CDR1 and CDR2 from the germline V gene are SQVTM and ANQGSEA. The CDR3 runs 12 residues. V lost 5 bases and J 4 bases, leaving 9 bases between the germline ends. The CDR3, as DNA: TGCAGCGTTCTCAACGGTTACAATGAGCAGTTCTTC. Its translation is CSVLNGYNEQFF.

The rearrangement uses TRBV7-6 and TRBJ2-6; 7 nucleotides line up with TRBD1. V lost 4 bases, J lost 2 bases, and 5 bases stayed unmatched. Per the germline V gene, CDR1 is SGHVS and CDR2 is FNYEAQ. This CDR3 spans 16 amino acids. CDR3 region: CASSSPDRAGANVLTF. The CDR3 DNA is TGTGCCAGCAGCTCCCCCGACAGGGCTGGGGCCAACGTCCTGACTTTC.

This clonotype was detected only a few times. This chain links TRBV28 with TRBJ1-5; D is perhaps TRBD1 (5 bases). In germline, CDR1 is MDHEN, CDR2 SYDVKM. This CDR3 contains 15 residues. Trimming left V 6 bases short and J 5 bases short, with 17 bases between. The CDR3 region has the DNA TGTGCCAGCAGCGGAAAGTGGGGGAAATATCAGCCCCAGCATTTT. Translating it yields CASSGKWGKYQPQHF.

This clonotype was seen ten or more times. The V call is TRBV16, the J call TRBJ1-1; 8 nucleotides agree with TRBD1. The J segment lost 1 base and the V segment lost 4 bases, leaving 2 bases of the junction unmatched. The CDR3 is made up of 14 amino acids. Germline values: CDR1 KGHSY, CDR2 FQNENV. DNA of the CDR3: TGTGCCAGCAGCCCTGGGACAGGGAACACTGAAGCTTTCTTT. Protein sequence: CASSPGTGNTEAFF. Based on the CDR3 plus reference TRBV16 and TRBJ1-1, the full variable domain is GEEVAQTPKHLVRGEGQKAKLYCAPIKGHSYVFWYQQVLKNEFKFLISFQNENVFDETGMPKERFSAKCLPNSPCSLEIQATKLEDSAVYFCASSPGTGNTEAFFGQGTRLTVV.

The chain links TRBV19 to TRBJ2-5; 9 nucleotides agree with TRBD1. This CDR3 spans 15 amino acids. The J segment lost 2 bases and the V segment lost 6 bases, leaving 7 bases of the junction unmatched. Germline V CDR1 and CDR2: LNHDA, SQIVND (reference sequence). DNA of the CDR3: TGTGCCAGTAGGCGGGACAGGGATGGTCAAGAGACCCAGTACTTC. The encoded protein is CASRRDRDGQETQYF.

This clonotype was observed at least ten times. The gene calls are TRBV19 and TRBJ2-4, with D hard to call. Germline V lookup: CDR1 LNHDA, CDR2 SQIVND (reference sequence). The germline V and J ends were trimmed by 4 bases and 7 bases, with 11 bases remaining between them. The CDR3 totals 13 residues. The CDR3 DNA reads as TGTGCCAGTAGTACGGTCTGGGCCAACATTCAGTACTTC. Protein product: CASSTVWANIQYF.

In its sample, this clonotype was seen a few times. The chain carries TRBV20-1 and TRBJ2-1; 9 bases match TRBD2. Germline V gives CDR1 DFQATT, CDR2 SNEGSKA (reference sequence). The CDR3 contains 14 residues. The V segment lost 6 bases and the J segment 6 bases; nucleotides outside the gene matches: 9. The chain's CDR3 is CSANLAGLSNEQFF. Written as DNA, the CDR3 is TGCAGTGCAAATCTAGCGGGGCTGTCCAATGAGCAGTTCTTC.

The chain links TRBV5-1 to TRBJ2-7; possible D gene TRBD1, 6 bases. V was clipped by 4 bases and J by 0 bases, with 14 bases between them. Germline assignment: CDR1 SGHRS and CDR2 YFSETQ. The CDR3 consists of 15 residues. CDR3: CASSTLQGSSYEQYF. The CDR3 nucleotides read TGCGCCAGCAGCACCTTACAGGGCAGCTCCTACGAGCAGTACTTC.

This clonotype was recorded a few times. J is TRBJ2-1 and V is TRBV2; 11 nucleotides line up with TRBD1. The ends lost 6 bases at V and 7 bases at J; junction bases unmatched: 5. Germline loops: CDR1 SNHLY, CDR2 FYNNEI. There are 14 residues in the CDR3. The CDR3 DNA reads TGTGCCAGCAGGGGACAGGGGGAAAGGAATGAGCAGTTCTTC. Its translation: CASRGQGERNEQFF.

This chain links TRBV5-1 with TRBJ2-3, with a possible D match to TRBD1 (5 bases). The CDR3 length is 17 residues. The ends were cut back, 3 bases at V and 0 bases at J, with 17 bases in the middle. Germline V lookup: CDR1 SGHRS, CDR2 YFSETQ. This chain's CDR3 is CASSSVGSTASTDTQYF. The CDR3 DNA is TGCGCCAGCAGCTCGGTAGGTTCGACAGCTAGCACAGATACGCAGTATTTT.

This clonotype turned up a few times. The rearrangement joins TRBV9 to TRBJ1-6; the match to TRBD1 covers 7 bases. The CDR3 has 16 residues. Germline V gene sequence: CDR1 SGDLS, CDR2 YYNGEE. V dropped 4 bases and J dropped 8; count of bases not matched to a gene: 12. CDR3 DNA: TGTGCCAGCAGCCCCCGGTCGGACAGGAGGTATTCACCCCTCCACTTT. This sequence encodes CASSPRSDRRYSPLHF.

This clonotype was seen ten or more times. The chain carries TRBV4-1 and TRBJ1-4; D gene unclear. The ends were cut back, 1 base at V and 8 bases at J, with 11 bases in the middle. CDR1 and CDR2 (germline): MGHRA, YSYEKL. The CDR3 extends over 14 amino acids. The CDR3 DNA follows: TGCGCCAGCAGCCAAGGAGAATCGAGGGAAAAACTGTTTTTT. This sequence encodes CASSQGESREKLFF.

The chain recombines TRBV5-6 with TRBJ2-6; unclear D gene. Germline V gene data show CDR1 as SGHDT and CDR2 as YYEEEE. V gave up 0 bases and J gave up 0 bases, with 7 bases separating them. The CDR3 has 16 residues. The CDR3 here is CASSLVGISGANVLTF. CDR3 in DNA: TGTGCCAGCAGCTTGGTTGGGATCTCTGGGGCCAACGTCCTGACTTTC.

This clonotype has just a few counts. V and J are TRBV18 and TRBJ2-1; D gene unclear. The CDR3 sequence is 14 residues long. Germline CDR1 is KGHSH and CDR2 is LQKENI. V was clipped by 3 bases and J by 5 bases, with 11 bases between them. CDR3 residues: CASSPVIQDNEQFF. The CDR3, as DNA: TGTGCCAGCTCACCCGTGATCCAGGACAATGAGCAGTTCTTC.

In this sample, this clonotype turned up a few times. The chain couples TRBV7-9 to TRBJ1-2; 7 bases are a match to TRBD1. Germline assignment: CDR1 SEHNR and CDR2 FQNEAQ (reference sequence). This CDR3 comprises 14 residues. With 4 bases clipped from V and 8 bases from J, the junction kept 10 bases outside the gene matches. The CDR3 DNA reads TGTGCCAGCAGCTCCCCCGAGACAGGGCAAGGCTACACCTTC. This gives the protein CASSSPETGQGYTF.

This clonotype has only a few counts. The chain couples TRBV25-1 to TRBJ2-4; 10 bases agree with TRBD1. The germline CDR1 and CDR2 sequences are MGHDK and SYGVNS. Trimming removed 9 bases from V and 2 bases from J; junction bases left unmatched: 10. CDR3 length: 16 amino acids. The CDR3 DNA follows: TGTGCCAGTGGGACAGGGGATCGGTTAACCAAAAACATTCAGTACTTC. This gives the protein CASGTGDRLTKNIQYF.

This clonotype was seen repeatedly, ten times or more. V gene TRBV7-9 combines with J gene TRBJ1-2, with D uncertain. Germline-derived CDR1 and CDR2 are SEHNR and FQNEAQ (reference sequence). This CDR3 contains 12 residues. Trimming left V 6 bases short and J 5 bases short, with 10 bases between. The CDR3: CASSPGPYGYTF. For the CDR3, the DNA is TGTGCCAGCAGTCCCGGGCCATATGGCTACACCTTC.

The chain has TRBV7-3 and TRBJ2-6; TRBD1 or TRBD2 may be the D gene (6 bases each). V was cut by 5 bases and J by 2 bases, with 25 bases left in between. CDR1 is SGHTA, CDR2 FQGTGA, per germline. The CDR3 runs to 20 residues. DNA for the CDR3: TGTGCCAGCAGCCCCCTGGGCTGGGGGGCCAAGGCCGCTGGGGCCAACGTCCTGACTTTC. This translates into CASSPLGWGAKAAGANVLTF.

This clonotype was counted between two and nine times. The CDR3 nucleotides read TGTGCCAGCAGCCAAGACATGGGGGCGGGCGAGCAGTACTTC. The encoded protein is CASSQDMGAGEQYF. This chain uses TRBV4-2 with TRBJ2-7; D is perhaps TRBD1 (6 bases). V was clipped by 0 bases and J by 6 bases, with 12 bases between them. CDR1 LGHNA and CDR2 YNFKEQ come from the germline V gene. This CDR3 has 14 residues.

V and J are TRBV11-2 and TRBJ2-1; D unclear. This CDR3 has 14 amino acids. The germline CDR1 and CDR2 sequences are SGHAT and FQNNGV. V shed 1 base and J shed 5 bases, with 9 bases lying between them. CDR3 DNA: TGTGCCAGCAGCTTAGTCTATCAACACAATGAGCAGTTCTTC. It specifies CASSLVYQHNEQFF.

This clonotype was counted ten times or more. The chain combines TRBV11-1 with TRBJ2-5; 8 bases agree with TRBD1. CDR3 length: 13 amino acids. The ends lost 5 bases at V and 5 bases at J; junction bases unmatched: 4. Germline lookup yields CDR1 SGHAT and CDR2 FQDESV (reference sequence). The CDR3 protein is CASSRGQEETQYF. The CDR3 DNA follows: TGTGCCAGCAGCAGGGGACAGGAGGAGACCCAGTACTTC.

The CDR3 protein is CASSVEGDDSPLHF. The CDR3 DNA reads as TGTGCCAGCAGCGTAGAAGGGGATGATTCACCCCTCCACTTT. This chain links TRBV9 with TRBJ1-6; TRBD1 might be the D (5 bases). The CDR3 is 14 residues long. Germline V CDR1 and CDR2: SGDLS, YYNGEE. Trimming shortened V by 0 bases and J by 8 bases, and 9 bases separated the two germline ends. The full variable domain, its missing parts supplied by reference TRBV9 and TRBJ1-6, is DSGVTQTPKHLITATGQRVTLRCSPRSGDLSVYWYQQSLDQGLQFLIQYYNGEERAKGNILERFSAQQFPDLHSELNLSSLELGDSALYFCASSVEGDDSPLHFGNGTRLTVT.

This clonotype was detected a few times. The V and J genes are TRBV19 and TRBJ2-7, with TRBD2 as a possible D gene (6 bases). The germline V gene encodes CDR1 LNHDA and CDR2 SQIVND (reference sequence). The CDR3 contains 15 residues. The V and J ends lost 5 bases and 7 bases respectively, with 21 bases between them. The CDR3 loop is CASSPRGKLLNEQYF. CDR3 coding DNA: TGTGCCAGTAGTCCGCGGGGAAAACTCCTGAATGAGCAGTACTTC.

The chain joins TRBV4-1 to TRBJ1-4, with D hard to call. Trimming took off 2 bases at V and 1 base at J, with 5 bases between the two ends. Per the germline V gene, CDR1 is MGHRA and CDR2 is YSYEKL. The CDR3 contains 14 residues. The CDR3 bases are TGCGCCAGCAGCCAACACGTAACTAATGAAAAACTGTTTTTT. Protein: CASSQHVTNEKLFF.

In this sample, this clonotype turned up many times. The chain employs TRBV7-9 and TRBJ2-1; 11 bases map to TRBD1. CDR1 is SEHNR and CDR2 is FQNEAQ in the germline V gene (reference sequence). With V trimmed by 0 bases and J by 8 bases, 6 bases remained unmatched. CDR3 length equals 16 residues. The CDR3 DNA sequence: TGTGCCAGCAGCTTAGCCGGGACAGGGGGGAGGCATGAGCAGTTCTTC. This gives the protein CASSLAGTGGRHEQFF.

There are a few counts of this clonotype. The chain has TRBV11-2 and TRBJ2-7; D is undetermined. V lost 2 bases and J 5 bases, leaving 16 bases between the germline ends. The CDR3 is made up of 15 amino acids. Germline loops: CDR1 SGHAT, CDR2 FQNNGV. CDR3 in DNA: TGTGCCAGCAGCTTACTTTTCTCCGGAAGGAACGAGCAGTACTTC. It yields the protein CASSLLFSGRNEQYF.

This chain links TRBV4-3 with TRBJ1-1; unclear D gene. This CDR3 is built from 14 residues. The V gene lost 0 bases and the J gene lost 5 bases, with 10 bases spanning the gap. Germline V lookup: CDR1 LGHNA, CDR2 YSLEER. CDR3 sequence: CASSQDGVRTEAFF. The CDR3 DNA reads TGCGCCAGCAGCCAAGATGGGGTTAGGACTGAAGCTTTCTTT.

The chain couples TRBV5-1 to TRBJ1-1; TRBD1 aligns across 7 bases. J was trimmed by 6 bases and V by 4 bases; bases with no gene match: 6. CDR1 is SGHRS, CDR2 YFSETQ, per germline. CDR3 length: 13 amino acids. The CDR3 coding sequence is TGCGCCAGCAGCGAAGAGGGGGCCGCTGAAGCTTTCTTT. It encodes CASSEEGAAEAFF.